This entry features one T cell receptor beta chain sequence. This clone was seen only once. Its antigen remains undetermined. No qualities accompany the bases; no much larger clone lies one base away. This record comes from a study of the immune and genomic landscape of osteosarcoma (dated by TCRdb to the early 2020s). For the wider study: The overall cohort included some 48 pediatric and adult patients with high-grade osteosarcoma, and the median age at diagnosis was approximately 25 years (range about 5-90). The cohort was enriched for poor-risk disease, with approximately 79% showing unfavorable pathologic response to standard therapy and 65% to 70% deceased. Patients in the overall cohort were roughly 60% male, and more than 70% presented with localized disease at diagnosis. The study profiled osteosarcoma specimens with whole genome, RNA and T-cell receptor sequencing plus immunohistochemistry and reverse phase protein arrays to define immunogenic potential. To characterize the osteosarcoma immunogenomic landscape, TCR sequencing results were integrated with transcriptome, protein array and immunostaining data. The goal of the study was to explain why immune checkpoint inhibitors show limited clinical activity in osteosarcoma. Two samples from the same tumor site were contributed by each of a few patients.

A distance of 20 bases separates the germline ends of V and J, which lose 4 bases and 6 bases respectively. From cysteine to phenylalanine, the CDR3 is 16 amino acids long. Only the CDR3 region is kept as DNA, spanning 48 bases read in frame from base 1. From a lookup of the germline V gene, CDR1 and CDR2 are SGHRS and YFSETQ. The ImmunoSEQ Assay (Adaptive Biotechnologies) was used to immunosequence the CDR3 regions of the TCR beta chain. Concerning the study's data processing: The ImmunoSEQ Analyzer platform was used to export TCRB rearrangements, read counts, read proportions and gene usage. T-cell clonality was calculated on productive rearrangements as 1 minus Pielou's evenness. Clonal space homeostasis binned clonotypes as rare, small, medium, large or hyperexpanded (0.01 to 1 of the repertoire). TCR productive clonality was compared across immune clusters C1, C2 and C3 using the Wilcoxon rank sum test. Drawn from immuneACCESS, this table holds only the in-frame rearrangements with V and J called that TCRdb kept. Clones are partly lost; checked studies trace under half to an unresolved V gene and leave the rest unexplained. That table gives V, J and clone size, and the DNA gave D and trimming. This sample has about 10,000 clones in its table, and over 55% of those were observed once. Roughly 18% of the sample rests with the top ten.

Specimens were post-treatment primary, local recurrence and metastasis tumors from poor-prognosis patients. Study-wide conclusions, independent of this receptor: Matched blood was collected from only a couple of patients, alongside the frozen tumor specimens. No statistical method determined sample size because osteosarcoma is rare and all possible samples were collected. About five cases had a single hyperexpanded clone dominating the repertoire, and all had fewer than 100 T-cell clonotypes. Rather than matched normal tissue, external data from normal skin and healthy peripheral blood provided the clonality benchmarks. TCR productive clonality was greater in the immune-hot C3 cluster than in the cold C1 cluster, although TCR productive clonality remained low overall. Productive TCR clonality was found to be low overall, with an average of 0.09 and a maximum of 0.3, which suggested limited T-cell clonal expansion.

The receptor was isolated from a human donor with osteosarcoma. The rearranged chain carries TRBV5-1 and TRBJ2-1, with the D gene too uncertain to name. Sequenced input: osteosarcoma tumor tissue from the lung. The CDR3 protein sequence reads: CASSKEQLISGNEQFF. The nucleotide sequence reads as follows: TGCGCCAGCAGCAAGGAGCAGCTTATTTCGGGCAATGAGCAGTTCTTC.